Reported below is one T cell receptor beta chain. Its target is unknown. The identical CDR3 is also encoded by other nucleotide sequences in the sample. These data originate in a study of shared clonotypes between healthy human individuals. Study information: The donor pool was made up of a couple of women and a few men aged 18 to 49.

The naive CD8 population came from CD45RO-negative cells selected for CCR7, without terminally differentiated effector memory CD45RA+ cells. Assay: immunoSEQ multiplex PCR; the TCRdb copy retains only in-frame clones and omits some. The profile covers around 2,000,000 clones, with over 85% appearing a single time and 0.95% to 1.5% taken by the ten largest. Overall study results and limits: Few donors limited the genetic and exposure-history diversity represented. Naive subsets generally had larger estimated richness than memory subsets.

Sequenced material: naive CD8+ T cells sorted from blood. The sequence was obtained from a man aged 18 to 30 in good health.

CDR3 coding DNA: TGCAGTGCAACCCGGACAGATACGCAGTATTTT. It is translated as CSATRTDTQYF. The chain is built from TRBV20-1 and TRBJ2-3, with D uncertain. Germline values: CDR1 DFQATT, CDR2 SNEGSKA (reference sequence). V was shortened by 6 bases and J by 3 bases, with 7 bases between the two germline ends. This CDR3 contains 11 residues.